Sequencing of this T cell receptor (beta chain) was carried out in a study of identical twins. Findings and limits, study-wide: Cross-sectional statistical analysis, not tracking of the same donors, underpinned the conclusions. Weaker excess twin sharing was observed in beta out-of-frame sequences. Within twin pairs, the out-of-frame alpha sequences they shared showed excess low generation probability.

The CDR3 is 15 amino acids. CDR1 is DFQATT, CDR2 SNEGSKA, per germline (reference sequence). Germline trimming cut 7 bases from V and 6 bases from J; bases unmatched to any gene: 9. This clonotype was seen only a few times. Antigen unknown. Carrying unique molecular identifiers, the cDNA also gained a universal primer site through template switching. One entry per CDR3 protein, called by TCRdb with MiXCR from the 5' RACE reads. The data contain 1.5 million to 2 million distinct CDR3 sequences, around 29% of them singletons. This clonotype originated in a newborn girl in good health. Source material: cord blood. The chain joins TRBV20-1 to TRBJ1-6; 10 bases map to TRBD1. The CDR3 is CSGRTGGDLNSPLHF. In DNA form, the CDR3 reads TGCAGTGGGCGGACAGGGGGAGACCTTAATTCACCCCTCCACTTT.